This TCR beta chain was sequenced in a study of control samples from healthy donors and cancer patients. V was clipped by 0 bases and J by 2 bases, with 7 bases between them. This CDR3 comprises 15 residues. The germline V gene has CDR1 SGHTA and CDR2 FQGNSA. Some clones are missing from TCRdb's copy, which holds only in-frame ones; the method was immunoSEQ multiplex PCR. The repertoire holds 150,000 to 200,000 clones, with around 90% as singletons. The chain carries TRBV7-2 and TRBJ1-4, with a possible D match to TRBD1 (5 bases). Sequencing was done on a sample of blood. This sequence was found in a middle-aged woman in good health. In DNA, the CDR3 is TGTGCCAGCAGCTTAGCGGGGACCACTAATGAAAAACTGTTTTTT. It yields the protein CASSLAGTTNEKLFF.